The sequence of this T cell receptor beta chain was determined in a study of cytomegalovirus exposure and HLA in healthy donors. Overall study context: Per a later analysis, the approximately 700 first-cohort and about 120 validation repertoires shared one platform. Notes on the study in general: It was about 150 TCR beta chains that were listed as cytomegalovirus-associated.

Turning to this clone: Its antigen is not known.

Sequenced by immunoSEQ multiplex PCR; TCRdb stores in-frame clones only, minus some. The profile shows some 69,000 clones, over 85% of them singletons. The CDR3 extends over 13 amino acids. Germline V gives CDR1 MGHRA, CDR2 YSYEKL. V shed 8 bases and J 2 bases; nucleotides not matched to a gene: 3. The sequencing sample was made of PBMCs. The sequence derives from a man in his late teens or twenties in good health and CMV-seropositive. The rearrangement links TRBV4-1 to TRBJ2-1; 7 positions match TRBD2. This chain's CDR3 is CASSRGAYNEQFF. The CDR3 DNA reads TGCGCCAGCTCTCGGGGGGCCTACAATGAGCAGTTCTTC.